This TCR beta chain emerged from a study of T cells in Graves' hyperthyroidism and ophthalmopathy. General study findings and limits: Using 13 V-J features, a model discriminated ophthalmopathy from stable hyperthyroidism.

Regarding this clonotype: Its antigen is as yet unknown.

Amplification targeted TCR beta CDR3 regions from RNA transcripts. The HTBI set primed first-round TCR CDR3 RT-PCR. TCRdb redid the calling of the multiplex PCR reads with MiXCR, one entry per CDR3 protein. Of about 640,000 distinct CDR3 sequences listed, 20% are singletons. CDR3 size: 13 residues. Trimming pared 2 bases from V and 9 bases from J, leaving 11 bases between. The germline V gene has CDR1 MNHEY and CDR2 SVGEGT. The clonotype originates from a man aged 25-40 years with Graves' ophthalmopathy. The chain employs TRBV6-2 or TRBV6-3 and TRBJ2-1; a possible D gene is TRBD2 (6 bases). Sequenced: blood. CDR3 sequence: CASSYERVTEQFF. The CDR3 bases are TGTGCCAGCAGTTACGAGCGGGTTACTGAGCAGTTCTTC.